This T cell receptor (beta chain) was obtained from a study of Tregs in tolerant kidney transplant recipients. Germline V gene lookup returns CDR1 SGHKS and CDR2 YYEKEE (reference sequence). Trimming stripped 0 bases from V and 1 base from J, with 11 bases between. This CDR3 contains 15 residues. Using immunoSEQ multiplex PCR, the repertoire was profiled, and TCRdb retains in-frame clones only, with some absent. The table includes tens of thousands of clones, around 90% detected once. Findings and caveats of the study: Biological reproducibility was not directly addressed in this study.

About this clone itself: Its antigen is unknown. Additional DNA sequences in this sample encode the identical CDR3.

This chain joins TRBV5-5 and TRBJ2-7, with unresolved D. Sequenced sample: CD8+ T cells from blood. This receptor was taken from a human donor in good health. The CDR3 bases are TGTGCCAGCAGCTTGGCGTTCGGATCTTCCTACGAGCAGTACTTC. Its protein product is CASSLAFGSSYEQYF.